The clone carrying this T cell receptor beta chain was recorded a few times. The antigen is not known. The data derive from a study of beta chain features in type 1 diabetes. Study as a whole: The patients were much like the healthy donors in age, gender and cell yields. Study-wide points: Significant though moderate, a shortening of TCRB CDR3s appeared in all four CD4+ subsets of Type 1 diabetes patients.

The collection from each donor was one heparinised blood draw averaging around 100 mL. Over 98% purity was reached by all sorted populations. V dropped 4 bases and J dropped 6; count of bases not matched to a gene: 12. This CDR3 region has 17 residues. The germline CDR1 and CDR2 sequences are SGHTA and FQGNSA. Every isolated RNA sample was fully reverse transcribed, so sequencing captured expressed TCRB transcripts. Method: immunoSEQ multiplex PCR; TCRdb's copy keeps in-frame clones and lacks some. The sample carries under 250,000 clones, 13% to 15% recorded once. J is TRBJ2-1 and V is TRBV7-2; the match to TRBD2 covers 10 bases. The material sequenced was naive CD4+ T cells from blood. This TCR derives from a woman in her thirties or forties in good health. The CDR3 loop is CASSYRRAAGGLNEQFF. The CDR3 region has the DNA TGTGCCAGCAGCTACCGCCGCGCAGCGGGGGGGCTCAATGAGCAGTTCTTC.